One sample yielded the 28 T cell receptor beta chains listed below, sequenced in a study of T-cell reconstitution after alpha-beta-depleted transplantation in children. The authors prepared the TCRbeta library with unique molecular identifiers. Each CDR3 protein gets one entry after TCRdb re-called the PCR reads with MiXCR. The sample lists hundreds of thousands of distinct CDR3 sequences, about an eighth occurring once. Here the sequenced sample was PBMCs, mostly from graft donor cells, taken 360 days after TCRalphabeta/CD19-depleted stem cell transplant. These receptor sequences come from a male patient younger than 18 who had a stem cell transplant for acute myeloid leukemia, so the T cells may come from the graft donor.

This clonotype showed up many times. The chain recombines TRBV5-6 with TRBJ2-7; D call uncertain. The CDR3 is 14 amino acids. CDR1 and CDR2 (germline): SGHDT, YYEEEE. V dropped 1 base and J dropped 2 bases, with 10 bases sitting between them. CDR3 residues: CASSLSGTPYEQYF. Here the CDR3 DNA reads TGTGCCAGCAGCTTGTCCGGCACCCCCTACGAGCAGTACTTC.

This clonotype was seen a handful of times. The rearrangement joins TRBV28 to TRBJ1-1; D may be TRBD1 (5 bases). Germline V CDR1 and CDR2: MDHEN, SYDVKM. The length of the CDR3 is 14 residues. V shed 6 bases and J shed 6 bases, with 17 bases lying between them. CDR3 sequence: CASSPGGDISEAFF. The CDR3 nucleotides read TGTGCCAGCAGCCCGGGGGGGGATATATCTGAAGCTTTCTTT. The full variable domain, rest sourced from reference TRBV28 and TRBJ1-1, is DVKVTQSSRYLVKRTGEKVFLECVQDMDHENMFWYRQDPGLGLRLIYFSYDVKMKEKGDIPEGYSVSREKKERFSLILESASTNQTSMYLCASSPGGDISEAFFGQGTRLTVV.

The V and J genes are TRBV7-3 and TRBJ1-2; 11 bases are a match to TRBD1. With 5 bases clipped from V and 10 bases from J, the junction kept 6 bases outside the gene matches. CDR3 length equals 13 residues. Germline assignment: CDR1 SGHTA and CDR2 FQGTGA. CDR3 region: CASSLGQGDLYTF. The CDR3 nucleotides read TGTGCCAGCAGCCTGGGACAGGGGGACCTCTACACCTTC.

This clonotype was detected a few times. In DNA form, the CDR3 reads TGCAGTGTGGGGGTGAAGTTCTTC. This codes for CSVGVKFF. The V call is TRBV20-1, the J call TRBJ2-1; D tentatively fits TRBD1 or TRBD2 (5 bases each). V was cut by 7 bases and J by 14 bases, with 9 bases left in between. The CDR3 has 8 amino acids. Germline loops: CDR1 DFQATT, CDR2 SNEGSKA (reference sequence).

The genes are TRBV29-1 and TRBJ2-5; a possible D gene is TRBD2 (6 bases). The CDR3 sequence is 13 residues long. The germline CDR1 and CDR2 sequences are SQVTM and ANQGSEA. V lost 6 bases to trimming and J lost 2 bases, with 13 bases between them. The CDR3 DNA is TGCAGCGTCGGGGGAGTGGGTCAAGAGACCCAGTACTTC. It yields the protein CSVGGVGQETQYF. Full variable domain (rest looked up from reference TRBV29-1 and TRBJ2-5): SAVISQKPSRDICQRGTSLTIQCQVDSQVTMMFWYRQQPGQSLTLIATANQGSEATYESGFVIDKFPISRPNLTFSTLTVSNMSPEDSSIYLCSVGGVGQETQYFGPGTRLLVL.

There are many counts of this clonotype. This chain uses TRBV28 with TRBJ2-1, with TRBD2 matching 8 bases. Germline CDR1 is MDHEN and CDR2 is SYDVKM. The CDR3 has 16 amino acids. Trimming cost V 5 bases and J 4 bases; bases outside gene matches: 10. The CDR3: CASSPAWTSPYNEQFF. Here the CDR3 DNA reads TGTGCCAGCAGTCCCGCATGGACTAGCCCGTACAATGAGCAGTTCTTC.

In this sample, this clonotype turned up a few times. The chain links TRBV7-3 to TRBJ2-1, with D possibly being TRBD2 (7 bases). The CDR3 has 13 residues. The germline V gene encodes CDR1 SGHTA and CDR2 FQGTGA. V lost 1 base and J lost 8, with 9 bases in between. CDR3 coding DNA: TGTGCCAGCAGCTTAAAGGGGGGGGATGAGCAGTTCTTC. Translation: CASSLKGGDEQFF.

This clonotype is a singleton in its sample. The genes are TRBV5-1 and TRBJ2-1; 10 bases agree with TRBD2. J gave up 6 bases and V 3 bases, and 12 bases lay outside the gene matches. Germline V gives CDR1 SGHRS, CDR2 YFSETQ. The CDR3 consists of 17 residues. The CDR3 loop is CASSSFSSGSIGNEQFF. The CDR3 nucleotides are TGCGCCAGCAGCTCCTTTTCTAGCGGGAGTATTGGCAATGAGCAGTTCTTC.

In this sample, this clonotype turned up a few times. This chain joins TRBV7-2 and TRBJ2-1; 9 nucleotides line up with TRBD2. J lost 0 bases, V lost 6 bases, and 9 bases had no gene match. Germline V gives CDR1 SGHTA, CDR2 FQGNSA. The CDR3 spans 17 residues. The CDR3 region has the DNA TGTGCCAGCAGACCCCGAGCGGGAGGAGTCTCCTACAATGAGCAGTTCTTC. Translating it yields CASRPRAGGVSYNEQFF.

This chain connects TRBV11-2 to TRBJ2-2; D is possibly TRBD2 (6 bases). This CDR3 has 12 amino acids. Germline CDR1 reads SGHAT; CDR2 reads FQNNGV. V shed 4 bases and J shed 6 bases, with 6 bases lying between them. CDR3 in DNA: TGTGCCAGCAGCTGGGGGGCCGGGGAGCTGTTTTTT. This encodes CASSWGAGELFF.

This clonotype turned up a few times. This sequence joins TRBV15 and TRBJ2-5, with D perhaps TRBD1 (5 bases). The CDR3 length is 11 residues. Germline V lookup: CDR1 LNHNV, CDR2 YYDKDF (reference sequence). The V gene lost 8 bases and the J gene lost 7 bases, with 11 bases spanning the gap. CDR3 sequence reads: CATGAPRTQYF. The CDR3 DNA reads TGTGCCACCGGGGCACCCAGGACCCAGTACTTC.

This clonotype has a count of ten or more. The chain is built from TRBV29-1 and TRBJ2-2; TRBD2 might be the D (5 bases). Germline lookup yields CDR1 SQVTM and CDR2 ANQGSEA. The CDR3 is 16 residues long. The V gene lost 2 bases and the J gene lost 3 bases, with 16 bases spanning the gap. The CDR3 DNA sequence: TGCAGCGTTGAACCCAGCGGAAAGGAGTACACCGGGGAGCTGTTTTTT. Residues: CSVEPSGKEYTGELFF.

The V and J genes are TRBV20-1 and TRBJ2-3, with D perhaps TRBD1 (6 bases). Between the trimmed V and J ends, which lost 0 bases and 3 bases, there was a span of 16 bases. CDR1 and CDR2 (germline): DFQATT, SNEGSKA (reference sequence). This CDR3 contains 16 residues. CDR3 loop: CSARDRVRGTTDTQYF. The DNA of the CDR3 is TGCAGTGCTAGAGACAGGGTGAGGGGGACGACAGATACGCAGTATTTT.

This clonotype has ten or more counts. V and J are TRBV19 and TRBJ2-1, with D maybe TRBD2 (5 bases). The CDR3 loop spans 15 amino acids. Germline V gene sequence: CDR1 LNHDA, CDR2 SQIVND (reference sequence). With 1 base removed from V and 3 bases from J, the gap between germline ends came to 10 bases. CDR3 in DNA: TGTGCCAGTAGTATAGTGGAGAGGGTCTACAATGAGCAGTTCTTC. Protein product: CASSIVERVYNEQFF.

This clonotype has more than one count but fewer than ten. This sequence joins TRBV7-3 and TRBJ2-1, with 9 positions matching TRBD1. Germline values: CDR1 SGHTA, CDR2 FQGTGA. The CDR3 runs 18 residues. With 7 bases clipped from V and 1 base from J, the junction kept 14 bases outside the gene matches. The CDR3 loop reads CASTSWKGQGLSYNEQFF. For the CDR3, the DNA is TGTGCCAGCACTAGCTGGAAGGGACAGGGCTTATCCTACAATGAGCAGTTCTTC.

This chain links TRBV6-1 with TRBJ1-2; 8 positions match TRBD1. The germline V gene has CDR1 MNHNS and CDR2 SASEGT. This CDR3 has 16 residues. The V segment lost 6 bases and the J segment 0 bases; nucleotides outside the gene matches: 9. CDR3 loop: CASRDTGGATNYGYTF. The CDR3 bases are TGTGCCAGCAGGGATACAGGGGGTGCGACTAACTATGGCTACACCTTC.

This clonotype has just a few counts. The CDR3 DNA reads TGTGCCAGCAGAAGGATAGGGAAGAATGAGCAGTTCTTC. It codes for CASRRIGKNEQFF. This rearrangement joins TRBV11-2 to TRBJ2-1; D gene ambiguous. The germline V gene encodes CDR1 SGHAT and CDR2 FQNNGV. The V and J ends lost 6 bases and 7 bases respectively, with 13 bases between them. The CDR3 runs to 13 residues.

This clonotype was found many times. The chain is built from TRBV12-3 or TRBV12-4 and TRBJ2-6; possibly TRBD1 or TRBD2 for D (5 bases each). This CDR3 is built from 16 residues. The V end was cut by 5 bases, the J end by 0 bases, with 11 bases between. Written as DNA, the CDR3 is TGTGCCAGCAGTGGCTCCGGGACCTCTGGGGCCAACGTCCTGACTTTC. This gives the protein CASSGSGTSGANVLTF.

The rearrangement uses TRBV6-2 or TRBV6-3 and TRBJ2-1; D not certain. Germline V gene sequence: CDR1 MNHEY, CDR2 SVGEGT. The CDR3 runs to 18 residues. V lost 1 base, J lost 10 bases, and 26 bases lay in between. CDR3 sequence reads: CASSYFSVMNSVSREQFF. In nucleotides, the CDR3 is TGTGCCAGCAGTTACTTCTCGGTAATGAACAGCGTTTCCCGAGAGCAGTTCTTC.

The J gene is TRBJ2-7, the V gene TRBV7-2, with 7 bases identical to TRBD1. Germline values: CDR1 SGHTA, CDR2 FQGNSA. CDR3 length equals 13 residues. Trimming took 2 bases from V and 6 from J; bases not matched to a gene: 4. CDR3 loop: CASSLLTGPEQYF. The CDR3 DNA reads as TGTGCCAGCAGCTTATTGACAGGGCCCGAGCAGTACTTC.

V usage is TRBV20-1 and J usage is TRBJ2-5, with 9 bases that match TRBD1. The V gene's germline CDR1 is DFQATT and CDR2 SNEGSKA (reference sequence). V shed 5 bases, J shed 2 bases, and the junction held 6 bases outside the gene matches. This CDR3 is built from 14 residues. This chain's CDR3 is CSAGSGTGQETQYF. In DNA, the CDR3 is TGCAGTGCTGGATCCGGGACAGGGCAAGAGACCCAGTACTTC.

In this sample, this clonotype turned up a few times. The rearrangement links TRBV9 to TRBJ2-7, with 8 bases identical to TRBD2. This CDR3 comprises 16 residues. The V gene's germline CDR1 is SGDLS and CDR2 YYNGEE. After removal of 0 bases from V and 2 bases from J, the junction contained 7 bases not matched to a gene. Here the CDR3 DNA reads TGTGCCAGCAGCGTAGAAATTAGCGGGGAACCCTACGAGCAGTACTTC. Encoded protein: CASSVEISGEPYEQYF.

In this sample, this clonotype turned up a few times. The DNA for the CDR3 is TGCAGTGCTGCCCAGTACAATGAGCAGTTCTTC. It translates to CSAAQYNEQFF. The rearrangement uses TRBV20-1 and TRBJ2-1, with unresolved D. The CDR3 spans 11 residues. Germline loops: CDR1 DFQATT, CDR2 SNEGSKA (reference sequence). Trimming left V 5 bases short and J 4 bases short, with 6 bases between.

Remarks on this clonotype: A much larger clone lies one base from this, so it may be a read error. CDR3 region: CASSQDGTGGYEQYF. The CDR3 region has the DNA TGCGCCAGCAGCCAAGATGGAACAGGGGGCTACGAGCAGTACTTC. V is TRBV4-3 and J is TRBJ2-7; 8 nucleotides agree with TRBD1. V shed 0 bases, J shed 3 bases, and the junction held 4 bases outside the gene matches. The CDR3 runs 15 residues. The germline V gene encodes CDR1 LGHNA and CDR2 YSLEER.

This chain joins TRBV7-3 and TRBJ2-1, with unresolved D. The CDR3 sequence is 15 residues long. Trimming took off 0 bases at V and 7 bases at J, with 13 bases between the two ends. Per germline, CDR1 SGHTA and CDR2 FQGTGA. CDR3 sequence reads: CASSLTGAMANEQFF. The CDR3 DNA sequence: TGTGCCAGCAGCTTAACGGGCGCTATGGCGAATGAGCAGTTCTTC.

This clonotype was seen more than once but under ten times. The genes are TRBV5-1 and TRBJ2-3; 9 bases match TRBD2. The CDR3 runs 17 residues. Germline V lookup: CDR1 SGHRS, CDR2 YFSETQ. J lost 0 bases, V lost 2 bases, and 7 bases had no gene match. The CDR3 reads CASSFGLANPSTDTQYF. The DNA for the CDR3 is TGCGCCAGCAGCTTCGGACTAGCGAATCCTAGCACAGATACGCAGTATTTT.

The CDR3 DNA reads as TGTGCCAGCAGCCAGGGACTAGCGCCAAGCACAGATACGCAGTATTTT. It translates to CASSQGLAPSTDTQYF. The chain couples TRBV7-3 to TRBJ2-3; 10 nucleotides match TRBD2. The ends lost 5 bases at V and 0 bases at J; junction bases unmatched: 5. The CDR3 sequence is 16 residues long. Germline CDR1 reads SGHTA; CDR2 reads FQGTGA.

This clonotype has ten or more counts. The chain recombines TRBV7-3 with TRBJ2-1, with 7 bases identical to TRBD2. The CDR3 sequence is 16 residues long. The V and J ends lost 5 bases and 2 bases, in that order; junction bases with no gene match: 9. CDR1 is SGHTA and CDR2 is FQGTGA in the germline V gene. CDR3: CASSLRLAATYNEQFF. The CDR3 DNA sequence: TGTGCCAGCAGCCTCAGACTAGCCGCCACCTACAATGAGCAGTTCTTC.